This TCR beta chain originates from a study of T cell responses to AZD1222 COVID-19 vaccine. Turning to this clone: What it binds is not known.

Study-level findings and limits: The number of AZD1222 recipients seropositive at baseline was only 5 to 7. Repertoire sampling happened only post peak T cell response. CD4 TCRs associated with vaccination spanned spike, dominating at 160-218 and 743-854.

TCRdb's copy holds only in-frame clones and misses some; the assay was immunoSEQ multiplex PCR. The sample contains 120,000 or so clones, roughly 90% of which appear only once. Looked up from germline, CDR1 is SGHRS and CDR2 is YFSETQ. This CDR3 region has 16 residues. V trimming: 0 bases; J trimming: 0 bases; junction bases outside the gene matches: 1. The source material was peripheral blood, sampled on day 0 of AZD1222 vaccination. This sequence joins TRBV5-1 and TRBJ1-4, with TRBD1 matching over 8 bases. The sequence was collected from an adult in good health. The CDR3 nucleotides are TGCGCCAGCAGCTTGGGGACAGGGTCAACTAATGAAAAACTGTTTTTT. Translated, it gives CASSLGTGSTNEKLFF.